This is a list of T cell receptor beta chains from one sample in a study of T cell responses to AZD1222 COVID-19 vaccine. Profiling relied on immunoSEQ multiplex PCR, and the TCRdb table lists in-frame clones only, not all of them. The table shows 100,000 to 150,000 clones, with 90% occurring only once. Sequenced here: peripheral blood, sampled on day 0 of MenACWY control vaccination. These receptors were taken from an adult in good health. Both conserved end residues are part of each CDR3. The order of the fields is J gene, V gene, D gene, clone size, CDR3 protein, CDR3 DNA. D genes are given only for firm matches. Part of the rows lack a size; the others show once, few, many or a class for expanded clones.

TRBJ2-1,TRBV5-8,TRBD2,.,CASSHGTSGGQAPEIF,TGTGCCAGCAGCCACGGGACTAGCGGGGGCCAAGCCCCAGAAATCTTC
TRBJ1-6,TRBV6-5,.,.,CASSFTGLGNSPLHF,TGTGCCAGCAGTTTCACAGGGTTGGGGAATTCACCCCTCCACTTT
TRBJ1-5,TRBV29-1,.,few,CSVEEDRGQPQHF,TGCAGCGTTGAAGAGGACAGAGGCCAGCCCCAGCATTTT
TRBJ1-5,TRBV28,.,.,CASTPRGAQPQHF,TGTGCCAGCACCCCTAGGGGGGCTCAGCCCCAGCATTTT
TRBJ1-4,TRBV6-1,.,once,CASSEGRVDRREKLFF,TGTGCCAGCAGTGAAGGTCGGGTAGACAGACGGGAAAAACTGTTTTTT
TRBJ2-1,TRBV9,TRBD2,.,CASSTGLAGSSYNEQFF,TGTGCCAGCAGCACCGGACTAGCGGGGAGCTCCTACAATGAGCAGTTCTTC
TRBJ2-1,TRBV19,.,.,CATAPKYNEQFF,TGTGCCACGGCGCCTAAGTACAATGAGCAGTTCTTC
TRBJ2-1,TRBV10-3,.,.,CAISSSHGARSYNEQFF,TGTGCCATCAGTTCTTCCCACGGGGCCCGATCCTACAATGAGCAGTTCTTC
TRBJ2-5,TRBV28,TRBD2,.,CASSLGLAEQETQYF,TGTGCCAGCAGTTTGGGACTAGCAGAACAAGAGACCCAGTACTTC
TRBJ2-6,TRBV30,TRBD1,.,CAWAPGQGMSGANVLTF,TGTGCCTGGGCTCCGGGACAGGGGATGTCTGGGGCCAACGTCCTGACTTTC
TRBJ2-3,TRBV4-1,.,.,CASSQDEGEGDTQYF,TGCGCCAGCAGCCAAGATGAGGGGGAGGGAGATACGCAGTATTTT
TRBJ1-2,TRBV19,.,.,CASSPSGRATYGYTF,TGTGCCAGTAGCCCCTCGGGCAGGGCGACCTATGGCTACACCTTC